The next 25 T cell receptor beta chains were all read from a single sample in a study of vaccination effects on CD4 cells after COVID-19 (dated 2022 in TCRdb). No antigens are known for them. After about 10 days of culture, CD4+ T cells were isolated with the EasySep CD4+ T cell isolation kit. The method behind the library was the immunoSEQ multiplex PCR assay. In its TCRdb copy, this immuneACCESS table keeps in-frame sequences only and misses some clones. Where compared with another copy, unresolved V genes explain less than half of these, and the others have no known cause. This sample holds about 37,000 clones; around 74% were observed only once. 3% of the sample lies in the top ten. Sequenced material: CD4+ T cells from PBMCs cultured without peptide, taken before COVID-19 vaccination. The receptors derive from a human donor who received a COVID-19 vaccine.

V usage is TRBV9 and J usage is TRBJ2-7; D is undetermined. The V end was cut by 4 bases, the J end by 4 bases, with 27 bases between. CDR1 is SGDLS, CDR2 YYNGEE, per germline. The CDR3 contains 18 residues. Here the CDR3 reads CASSPRTELLSSRYEQYF. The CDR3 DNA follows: TGTGCCAGCAGCCCCCGTACAGAGCTACTGAGTTCGCGTTACGAGCAGTACTTC.

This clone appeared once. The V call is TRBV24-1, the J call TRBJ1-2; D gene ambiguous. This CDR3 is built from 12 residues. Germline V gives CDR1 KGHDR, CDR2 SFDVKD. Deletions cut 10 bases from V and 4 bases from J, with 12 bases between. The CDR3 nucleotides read TGTGCCACATCTAACCCCGGCTATGGCTACACCTTC. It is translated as CATSNPGYGYTF.

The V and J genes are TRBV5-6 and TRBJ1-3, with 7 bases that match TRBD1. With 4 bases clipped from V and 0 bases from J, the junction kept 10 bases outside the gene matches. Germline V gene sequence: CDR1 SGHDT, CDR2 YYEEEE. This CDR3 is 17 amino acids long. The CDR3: CASSTGGQPFSGNTIYF. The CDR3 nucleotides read TGTGCCAGCAGCACCGGGGGACAGCCGTTCTCTGGAAACACCATATATTTT.

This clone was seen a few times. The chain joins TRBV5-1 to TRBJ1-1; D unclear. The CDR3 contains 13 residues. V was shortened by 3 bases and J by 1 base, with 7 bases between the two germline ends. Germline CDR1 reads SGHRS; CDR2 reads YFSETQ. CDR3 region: CASSWRENTEAFF. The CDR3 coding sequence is TGCGCCAGCAGCTGGAGGGAGAACACTGAAGCTTTCTTT.

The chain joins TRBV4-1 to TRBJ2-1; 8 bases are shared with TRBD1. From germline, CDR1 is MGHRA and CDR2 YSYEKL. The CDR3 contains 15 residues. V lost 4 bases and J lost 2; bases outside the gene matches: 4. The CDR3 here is CASSLRQGPYNEQFF. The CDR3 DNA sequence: TGCGCCAGCAGCCTACGACAGGGGCCCTACAATGAGCAGTTCTTC.

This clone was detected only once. CDR3 DNA: TGTGCCAGCAGGGACGACAGGGGGTACACTGAAGCTTTCTTT. Translating gives CASRDDRGYTEAFF. The chain joins TRBV6-5 to TRBJ1-1; TRBD1 matches at 9 bases. The CDR3 sequence is 14 residues long. With V trimmed by 6 bases and J by 3 bases, 5 bases remained unmatched. Germline CDR1 is MNHEY and CDR2 is SVGAGI.

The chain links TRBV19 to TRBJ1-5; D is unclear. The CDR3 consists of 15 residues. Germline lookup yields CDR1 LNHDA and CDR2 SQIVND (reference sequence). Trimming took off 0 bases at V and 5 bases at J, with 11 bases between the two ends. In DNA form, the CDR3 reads TGTGCCAGTAGTATAGATAGGCGATCGGATCAGCCCCAGCATTTT. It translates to CASSIDRRSDQPQHF.

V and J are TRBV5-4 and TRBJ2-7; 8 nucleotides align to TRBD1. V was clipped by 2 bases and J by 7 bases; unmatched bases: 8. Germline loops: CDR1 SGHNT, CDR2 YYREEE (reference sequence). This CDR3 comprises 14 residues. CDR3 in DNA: TGTGCCAGCAGCTTCGGGACAGGTGGAAGGGAGCAGTACTTC. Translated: CASSFGTGGREQYF. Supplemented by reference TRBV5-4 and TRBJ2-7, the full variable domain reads ETGVTQSPTHLIKTRGQQVTLRCSSQSGHNTVSWYQQALGQGPQFIFQYYREEENGRGNFPPRFSGLQFPNYSSELNVNALELDDSALYLCASSFGTGGREQYFGPGTRLTVT.

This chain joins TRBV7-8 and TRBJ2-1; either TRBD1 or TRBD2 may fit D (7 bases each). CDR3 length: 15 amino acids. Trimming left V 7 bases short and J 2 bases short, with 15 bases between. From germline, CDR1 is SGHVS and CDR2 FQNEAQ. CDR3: CASTPQGGAYNEQFF. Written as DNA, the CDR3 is TGTGCCAGCACCCCCCAGGGGGGGGCCTACAATGAGCAGTTCTTC.

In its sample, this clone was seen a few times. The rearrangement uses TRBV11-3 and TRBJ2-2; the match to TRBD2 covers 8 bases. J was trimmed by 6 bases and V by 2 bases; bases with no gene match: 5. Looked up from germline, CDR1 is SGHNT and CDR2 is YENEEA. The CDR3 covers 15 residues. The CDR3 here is CASSLRNGRAGELFF. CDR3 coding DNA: TGTGCCAGCAGCTTAAGGAACGGGAGGGCCGGGGAGCTGTTTTTT.

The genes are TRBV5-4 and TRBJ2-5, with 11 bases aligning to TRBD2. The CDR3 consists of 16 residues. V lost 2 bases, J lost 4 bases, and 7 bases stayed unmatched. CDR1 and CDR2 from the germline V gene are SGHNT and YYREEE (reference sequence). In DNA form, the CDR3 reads TGTGCCAGCAGCTTCTATAGCGGGGGGGCTTTAGAGACCCAGTACTTC. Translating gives CASSFYSGGALETQYF.

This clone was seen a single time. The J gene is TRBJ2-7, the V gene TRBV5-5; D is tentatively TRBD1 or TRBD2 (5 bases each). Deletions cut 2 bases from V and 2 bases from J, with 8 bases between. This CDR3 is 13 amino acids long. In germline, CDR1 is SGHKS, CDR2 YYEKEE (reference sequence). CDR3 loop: CASSFLGPYEQYF. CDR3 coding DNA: TGTGCCAGCAGCTTTTTGGGACCCTACGAGCAGTACTTC.

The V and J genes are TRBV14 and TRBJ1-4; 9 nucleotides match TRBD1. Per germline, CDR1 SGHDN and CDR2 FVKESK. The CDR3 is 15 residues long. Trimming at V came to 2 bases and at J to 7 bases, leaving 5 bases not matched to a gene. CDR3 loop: CASSQWGTGTEKLFF. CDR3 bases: TGTGCCAGCAGCCAATGGGGGACAGGGACTGAAAAACTGTTTTTT.

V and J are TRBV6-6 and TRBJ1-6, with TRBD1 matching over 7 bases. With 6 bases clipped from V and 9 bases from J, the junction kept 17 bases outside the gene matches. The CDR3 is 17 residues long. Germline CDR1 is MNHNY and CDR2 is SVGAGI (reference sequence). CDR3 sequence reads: CASSRDPPGGARSPLHF. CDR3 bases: TGTGCCAGCAGCCGAGACCCACCAGGGGGGGCACGTTCACCCCTCCACTTT.

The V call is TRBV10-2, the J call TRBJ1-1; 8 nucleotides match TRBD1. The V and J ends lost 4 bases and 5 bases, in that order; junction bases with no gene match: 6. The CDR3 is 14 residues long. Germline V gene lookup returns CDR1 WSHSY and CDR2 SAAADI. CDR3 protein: CASSATGARTEAFF. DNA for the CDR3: TGCGCCAGCAGTGCGACAGGGGCGAGGACTGAAGCTTTCTTT.

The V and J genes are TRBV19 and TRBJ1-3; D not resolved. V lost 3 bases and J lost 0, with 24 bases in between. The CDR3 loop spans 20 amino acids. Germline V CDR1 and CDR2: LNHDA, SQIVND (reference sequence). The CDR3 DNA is TGTGCCAGTAGTATCCGGCAGATCCTAGTCCTAAAAAACTCTGGAAACACCATATATTTT. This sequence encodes CASSIRQILVLKNSGNTIYF.

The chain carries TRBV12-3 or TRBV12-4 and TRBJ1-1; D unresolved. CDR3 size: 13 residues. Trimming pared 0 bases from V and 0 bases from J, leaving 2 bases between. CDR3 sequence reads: CASSLAVNTEAFF. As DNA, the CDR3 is TGTGCCAGCAGTTTAGCGGTGAACACTGAAGCTTTCTTT.

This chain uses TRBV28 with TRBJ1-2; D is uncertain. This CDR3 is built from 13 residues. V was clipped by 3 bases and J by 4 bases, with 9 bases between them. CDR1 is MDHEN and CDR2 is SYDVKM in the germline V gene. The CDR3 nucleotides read TGTGCCAGCAGTTTTGAGGGCCCCTATGGCTACACCTTC. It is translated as CASSFEGPYGYTF.

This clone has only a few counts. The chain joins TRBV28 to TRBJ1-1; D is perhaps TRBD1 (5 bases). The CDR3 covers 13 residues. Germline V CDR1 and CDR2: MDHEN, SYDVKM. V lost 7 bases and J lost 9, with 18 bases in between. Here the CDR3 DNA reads TGTGCCAGCATCCCTCCAGGGACGATTAAAGCTTTCTTT. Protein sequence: CASIPPGTIKAFF.

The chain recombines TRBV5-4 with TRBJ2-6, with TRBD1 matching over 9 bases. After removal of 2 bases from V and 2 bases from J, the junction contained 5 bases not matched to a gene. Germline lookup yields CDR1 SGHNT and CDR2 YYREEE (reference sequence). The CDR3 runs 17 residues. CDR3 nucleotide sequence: TGTGCCAGCAGCTTCGGGACAGGGTTCCCTGGGGCCAACGTCCTGACTTTC. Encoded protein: CASSFGTGFPGANVLTF.

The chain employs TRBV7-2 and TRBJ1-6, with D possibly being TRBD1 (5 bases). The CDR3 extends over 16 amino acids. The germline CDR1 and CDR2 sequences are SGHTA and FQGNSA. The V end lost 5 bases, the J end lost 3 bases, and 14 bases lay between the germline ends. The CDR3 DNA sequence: TGTGCCAGCAGCCGCGGGGGAGGGAGCTATAATTCACCCCTCCACTTT. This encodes CASSRGGGSYNSPLHF.

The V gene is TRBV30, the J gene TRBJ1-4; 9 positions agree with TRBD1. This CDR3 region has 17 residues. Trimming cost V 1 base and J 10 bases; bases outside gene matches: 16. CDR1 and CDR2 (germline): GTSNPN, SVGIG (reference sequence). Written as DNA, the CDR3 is TGTGCCTGGAGTGGGTCGACAGGGGGGGGAATCTGGGGAAAACTGTTTTTT. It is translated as CAWSGSTGGGIWGKLFF.

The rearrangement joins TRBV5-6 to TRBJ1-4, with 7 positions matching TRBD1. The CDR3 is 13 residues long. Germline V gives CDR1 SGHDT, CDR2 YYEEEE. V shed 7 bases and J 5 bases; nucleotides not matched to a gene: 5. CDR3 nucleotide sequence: TGTGCCAGCGCCACAGGGGTAAATGAAAAACTGTTTTTT. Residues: CASATGVNEKLFF.

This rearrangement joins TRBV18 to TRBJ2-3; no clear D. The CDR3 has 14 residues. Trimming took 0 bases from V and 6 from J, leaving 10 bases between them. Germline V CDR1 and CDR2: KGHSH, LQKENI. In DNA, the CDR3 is TGTGCCAGCTCACCACCGACTCAGACTGATACGCAGTATTTT. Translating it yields CASSPPTQTDTQYF.

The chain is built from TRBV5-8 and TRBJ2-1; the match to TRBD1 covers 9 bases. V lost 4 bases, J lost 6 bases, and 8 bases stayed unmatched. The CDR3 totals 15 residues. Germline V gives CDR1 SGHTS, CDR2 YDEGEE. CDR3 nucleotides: TGTGCCAGCAGCCCCGGGACAGGGAGTTTCAATGAGCAGTTCTTC. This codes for CASSPGTGSFNEQFF.